Shown below are 3 T cell receptor beta chains from a single sample sequenced in a study of T cell responses to AZD1222 COVID-19 vaccine. Repertoires were generated with immunoSEQ multiplex PCR, while TCRdb's copy carries only in-frame clones and drops some. The table lists 25,000 to 30,000 clones, around four fifths of them singletons. This specimen consisted of peripheral blood, obtained on day 0 of AZD1222 vaccination. These receptor sequences come from an adult in good health.

The gene calls are TRBV9 and TRBJ2-7; TRBD2 agrees at 9 bases. With V trimmed by 7 bases and J by 6 bases, 20 bases remained unmatched. CDR1 is SGDLS, CDR2 YYNGEE, per germline. The CDR3 sequence is 17 residues long. CDR3 nucleotides: TGTGCCAGCCACAACAAGGCAGGACTAGCGAGAGGGGCCGAGCAGTACGTC. Residues: CASHNKAGLARGAEQYV.

The V and J genes are TRBV19 and TRBJ2-7; 11 bases align to TRBD1. This CDR3 spans 13 amino acids. Germline V CDR1 and CDR2: LNHDA, SQIVND (reference sequence). Trimming cost V 5 bases and J 7 bases; bases outside gene matches: 4. CDR3 loop: CASSVGQGVEQYV. The CDR3 DNA reads TGTGCCAGTAGTGTGGGACAGGGGGTTGAGCAGTACGTC.

V is TRBV3-1 (or the pseudogene TRBV3-2) and J is TRBJ2-2, with TRBD2 as a possible D gene (6 bases). Germline CDR1 and CDR2: LGHDT and YNNKEL (reference sequence). Trimming left V 4 bases short and J 0 bases short, with 12 bases between. The CDR3 totals 16 residues. CDR3 bases: TGTGCCAGCAGCCCGTGGACGGGGGCGAACACCGGGGAGCTGTTTTTT. It is translated as CASSPWTGANTGELFF.